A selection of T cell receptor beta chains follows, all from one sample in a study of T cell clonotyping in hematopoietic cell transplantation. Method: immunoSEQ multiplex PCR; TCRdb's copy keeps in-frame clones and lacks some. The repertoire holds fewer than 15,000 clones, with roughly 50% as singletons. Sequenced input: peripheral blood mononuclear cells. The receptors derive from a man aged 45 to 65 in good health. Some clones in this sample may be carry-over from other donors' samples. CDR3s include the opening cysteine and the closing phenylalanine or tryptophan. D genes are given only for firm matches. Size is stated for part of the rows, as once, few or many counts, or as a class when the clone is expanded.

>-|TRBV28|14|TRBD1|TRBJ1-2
CASSRTGQDYGYTF
TGTGCCAGCAGCCGAACCGGACAGGACTATGGCTACACCTTC
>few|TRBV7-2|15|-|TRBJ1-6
CASNDLERSNSPLHF
TGTGCCAGCAACGATCTAGAACGATCGAATTCACCCCTCCACTTT
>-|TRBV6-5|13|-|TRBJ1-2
CASSRGTNYGYTF
TGTGCCAGCAGCAGAGGGACTAACTATGGCTACACCTTC
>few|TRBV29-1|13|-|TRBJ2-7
CSVGGIDIYEQYF
TGCAGCGTTGGCGGGATTGATATCTACGAGCAGTACTTC
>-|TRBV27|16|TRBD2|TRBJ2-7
CASSLYSLAGRNEQYF
TGTGCCAGCAGTTTATATAGTCTAGCGGGACGCAACGAGCAGTACTTC
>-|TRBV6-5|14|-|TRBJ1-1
CASSYGTTNTEAFF
TGTGCCAGCAGTTACGGGACAACTAACACTGAAGCTTTCTTT
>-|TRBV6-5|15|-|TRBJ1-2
CASSGFRTQFYGYTF
TGTGCCAGCTCGGGATTCCGGACGCAGTTCTATGGCTACACCTTC
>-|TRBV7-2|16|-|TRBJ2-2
CASSLSPATWRRELFF
TGTGCCAGCAGCCTCTCCCCGGCTACCTGGAGGCGGGAGCTGTTTTTT
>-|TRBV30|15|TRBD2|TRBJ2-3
CAWMLRLAPKAAQYF
TGTGCCTGGATGTTGAGACTAGCGCCTAAAGCTGCGCAGTATTTT
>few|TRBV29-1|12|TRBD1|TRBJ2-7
CSVEGQGFEQYF
TGCAGCGTTGAGGGACAGGGGTTCGAGCAGTACTTC
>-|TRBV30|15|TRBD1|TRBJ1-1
CAWSAQGAQRTEAFF
TGTGCCTGGAGTGCACAGGGGGCGCAGAGAACTGAAGCTTTCTTT
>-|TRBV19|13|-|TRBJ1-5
CASSAGANQPQHF
TGTGCCAGTAGTGCGGGGGCCAATCAGCCCCAGCATTTT
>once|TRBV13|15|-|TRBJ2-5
CASSLGPLAQETQYF
TGTGCCAGCAGCTTGGGCCCACTAGCTCAAGAGACCCAGTACTTC
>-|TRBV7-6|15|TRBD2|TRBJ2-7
CASSPRTSGSYEQYF
TGTGCCAGCAGCCCGAGGACTAGCGGGAGTTACGAGCAGTACTTC
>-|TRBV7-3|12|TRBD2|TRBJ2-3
CASSASGGTQYF
TGTGCCAGCAGCGCTAGCGGAGGAACGCAGTATTTT
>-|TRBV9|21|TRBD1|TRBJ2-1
CASSGTKPGQGYSSSYNEQFF
TGTGCCAGCAGCGGAACCAAGCCGGGACAGGGTTACTCCAGCTCCTACAATGAGCAGTTCTTC
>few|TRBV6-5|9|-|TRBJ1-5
CASTPLMDF
TGTGCCAGCACCCCCCTGATGGATTTT
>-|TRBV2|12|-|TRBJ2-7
CASRALAYEQYF
TGTGCCAGCAGGGCCCTCGCCTACGAGCAGTACTTC
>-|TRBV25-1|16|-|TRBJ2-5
CASSEGGREYQETQYF
TGTGCCAGCAGTGAAGGGGGCAGAGAATACCAAGAGACCCAGTACTTC
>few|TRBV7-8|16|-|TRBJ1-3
CASSLLAQGSGNTIYF
TGTGCCAGCAGCTTATTGGCACAGGGCTCTGGAAACACCATATATTTT
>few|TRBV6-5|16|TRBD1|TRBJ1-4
CASSYSGRGTNEKLFF
TGTGCCAGCAGTTACTCCGGCAGGGGGACAAATGAAAAACTGTTTTTT
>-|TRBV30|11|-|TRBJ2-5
CAWTAGETQYF
TGTGCCTGGACCGCCGGAGAGACCCAGTACTTC
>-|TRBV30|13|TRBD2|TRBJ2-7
CACLAGGPHEQYF
TGTGCCTGTCTAGCGGGAGGACCCCACGAGCAGTACTTC
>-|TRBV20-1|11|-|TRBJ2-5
CSADYQETQYF
TGCAGTGCGGACTACCAAGAGACCCAGTACTTC
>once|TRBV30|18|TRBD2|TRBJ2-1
CAWSRLQGLREGRNEQFF
TGTGCCTGGAGCCGACTCCAGGGTTTGCGGGAGGGTCGGAATGAGCAGTTCTTC
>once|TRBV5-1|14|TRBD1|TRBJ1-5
CASSLGQGDQPQHF
TGCGCCAGCAGCTTGGGGCAGGGGGATCAGCCCCAGCATTTT
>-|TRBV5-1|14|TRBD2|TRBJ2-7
CASGPSSGSGEQYF
TGCGCCAGCGGCCCCTCTAGCGGGAGTGGCGAGCAGTACTTC
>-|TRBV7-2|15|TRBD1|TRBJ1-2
CASSRAGTANYGYTF
TGTGCCAGCAGCCGAGCAGGGACAGCTAACTATGGCTACACCTTC
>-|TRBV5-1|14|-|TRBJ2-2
CASSRTEDTGELFF
TGCGCCAGCAGCAGGACGGAGGACACCGGGGAGCTGTTTTTT
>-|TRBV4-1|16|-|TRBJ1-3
CASSQEDWVGGNTIYF
TGCGCCAGCAGCCAAGAGGACTGGGTCGGTGGAAACACCATATATTTT
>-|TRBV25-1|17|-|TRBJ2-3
CASSETIITSTADTQYF
TGTGCCAGCAGTGAAACAATAATAACCTCGACCGCAGATACGCAGTATTTT
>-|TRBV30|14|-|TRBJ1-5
CAWSVVVSNQPQHF
TGTGCCTGGAGTGTCGTTGTAAGCAATCAGCCCCAGCATTTT
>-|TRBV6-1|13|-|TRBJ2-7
CASSGGISYEQYF
TGTGCCAGCAGTGGAGGGATCTCCTACGAGCAGTACTTC
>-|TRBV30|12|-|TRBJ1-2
CAWSIQSGGYTF
TGTGCCTGGAGTATACAGAGCGGTGGCTACACCTTC
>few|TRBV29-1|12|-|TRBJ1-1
CSVSREYTEAFF
TGCAGCGTATCCAGGGAATACACTGAAGCTTTCTTT
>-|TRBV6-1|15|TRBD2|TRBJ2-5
CASSGLAGVLETQYF
TGTGCCAGCAGTGGTCTAGCGGGAGTGTTAGAGACCCAGTACTTC